Detailed here is one T cell receptor beta chain. The antigen remains undetermined. This entry belongs to a study of shared clonotypes between healthy human individuals. There are 15 residues in the CDR3. Germline assignment: CDR1 LGHNA and CDR2 YNFKEQ. Trimming took off 5 bases at V and 4 bases at J, with 14 bases between the two ends. On sorted subsets, replicate PCRs used 200 to 250 ng DNA, or some 27,000 T cell genomes. Clones were read by immunoSEQ multiplex PCR, and TCRdb kept only the in-frame ones, dropping some. The repertoire includes a few million clones, about 94% of them detected once, and 0.1% to 0.15% sits in the top ten. Notes on the study in general: Shared clonotypes across all four donors exceeded non-shared ones in generation probability.

This TCR was recovered from a man aged 18 to 30 in good health. V and J are TRBV4-2 and TRBJ1-4, with D unclear. Sequencing was done on a sample of naive CD4+ T cells sorted from blood. The sample's subset: CD45RA+ positively selected. CDR3 DNA sequence: TGTGCCAGCAGCGAATACACCGACAATAATGAAAAACTGTTTTTT. Protein product: CASSEYTDNNEKLFF.